Listed below are T cell receptor beta chains from one sample, sequenced in a study of technical replicates of blood from a few donors. The method was immunoSEQ multiplex PCR; TCRdb's version includes in-frame clones alone and lacks a portion of them. The table has roughly 80,000 clones, roughly 94% seen once; the top ten hold around 0.41%. The sequenced material came from T cells isolated from PBMCs. Receptors were obtained from a human donor in good health. The CDR3 runs from the conserved cysteine through the conserved F or W. Fields, in order: clone size, D gene, J gene, V gene, CDR3 DNA, CDR3 protein. D genes are given only for firm matches. Some rows mark clone size as missing; the rest say once, few, many or name a class of expanded clone.

size: .; D: TRBD2; J: TRBJ2-7; V: TRBV28; DNA: TGTGCCAGCGCGCTAGCGGGCTACGAGCAGTACTTC; CDR3: CASALAGYEQYF
size: once; D: .; J: TRBJ2-1; V: TRBV9; DNA: TGTGCCAGCAGCGTAGTAGGGGCCCCAAATGAGCAGTTCTTC; CDR3: CASSVVGAPNEQFF
size: .; D: TRBD2; J: TRBJ2-3; V: TRBV5-4; DNA: TGTGCCAGCAGCAGTAGCGGGAGGGGCACAGATACGCAGTATTTT; CDR3: CASSSSGRGTDTQYF
size: once; D: .; J: TRBJ1-4; V: TRBV28; DNA: TGTGCCAGCTCAGGGTCGAGCTGGCTGTTTTTT; CDR3: CASSGSSWLFF
size: .; D: TRBD2; J: TRBJ2-7; V: TRBV4-3; DNA: TGCGCCAGCAGCCAAGGACTAGCGGGAGTTGAGCAGTACTTC; CDR3: CASSQGLAGVEQYF
size: .; D: .; J: TRBJ1-1; V: TRBV6-1; DNA: TGTGCCAGCAGTCCATACTACAGGGAGACTGAAGCTTTCTTT; CDR3: CASSPYYRETEAFF
size: .; D: .; J: TRBJ1-1; V: TRBV29-1; DNA: TGCAGCGTTGAAGACGGGACTGGCGCTTTCTTT; CDR3: CSVEDGTGAFF
size: once; D: TRBD1; J: TRBJ2-3; V: TRBV27; DNA: TGTGCCAGCAGTCCCGCTCGCAGGGGGACAGATACGCAGTATTTT; CDR3: CASSPARRGTDTQYF
size: .; D: .; J: TRBJ2-6; V: TRBV5-1; DNA: TGCGCCAGCAGCTTGGTTTTAGGGGTCTCTGGGGCCAACGTCCTGACTTTC; CDR3: CASSLVLGVSGANVLTF
size: .; D: TRBD1; J: TRBJ2-3; V: TRBV11-2; DNA: TGTGCCAGCAGCTTAGGGACAGGGGCCCTCACGCAGTATTTT; CDR3: CASSLGTGALTQYF
size: .; D: TRBD1; J: TRBJ2-1; V: TRBV5-6; DNA: TGTGCCAGCAGCCCACGGGACAGGGTCCACAATGAGCAGTTCTTC; CDR3: CASSPRDRVHNEQFF
size: few; D: .; J: TRBJ1-1; V: TRBV11-2; DNA: TGTGCCAGCAGCTTACACAGGAACACTGAAGCTTTCTTT; CDR3: CASSLHRNTEAFF
size: .; D: TRBD1; J: TRBJ2-4; V: TRBV6-6; DNA: TGTGCCAGCAGTTATCGGGACAGTGGGAACATTCAGTACTTC; CDR3: CASSYRDSGNIQYF
size: .; D: TRBD2; J: TRBJ2-7; V: TRBV11-3; DNA: TGTGCCAGCAGCTTAGATGGCCGGGAGGGCCGGGACGAGCAGTACTTC; CDR3: CASSLDGREGRDEQYF
size: .; D: .; J: TRBJ1-5; V: TRBV6-1; DNA: TGTGCCAGCAGTGAAGCCGGGACTAAAGGCAATCAGCCCCAGCATTTT; CDR3: CASSEAGTKGNQPQHF
size: .; D: .; J: TRBJ2-1; V: TRBV4-1; DNA: TGCGCCAGCAGCCGGATACTCCCAGGCTCCTACAATGAGCAGTTCTTC; CDR3: CASSRILPGSYNEQFF
size: .; D: .; J: TRBJ1-1; V: TRBV13; DNA: TGTGCCAGCAGCTTATGGTTGGAGGGGACTGAAGCTTTCTTT; CDR3: CASSLWLEGTEAFF
size: .; D: TRBD1; J: TRBJ2-1; V: TRBV7-9; DNA: TGTGCCAGCAGCTTAGTAGGGACAGGGAGTCCTGAGCAGTTCTTC; CDR3: CASSLVGTGSPEQFF
size: medium-sized; D: .; J: TRBJ2-7; V: TRBV27; DNA: TGTGCCAGCAGCGGGGGAGACGGCTACGAGCAGTACTTC; CDR3: CASSGGDGYEQYF
size: once; D: TRBD1; J: TRBJ1-2; V: TRBV4-1; DNA: TGCGCCAGCAGCCAGCTACAGGGGACTAACTATGGCTACACCTTC; CDR3: CASSQLQGTNYGYTF
size: .; D: .; J: TRBJ2-7; V: TRBV7-9; DNA: TGTGCCAGCAGCAGTACAGTTTATCCCTACGAGCAGTACTTC; CDR3: CASSSTVYPYEQYF
size: .; D: .; J: TRBJ1-2; V: TRBV6-4; DNA: TGTGCCAGCAGTGACTCGATCGGAGGCTACATCTTC; CDR3: CASSDSIGGYIF
size: .; D: TRBD1; J: TRBJ1-1; V: TRBV28; DNA: TGTGCCAGCAGCAGACAGGGGGCCAACACTGAAGCTTTCTTT; CDR3: CASSRQGANTEAFF
size: .; D: .; J: TRBJ2-7; V: TRBV5-6; DNA: TGTGCCAGCAGCTTGGGTGGCGGACATCTTCCCTCCTACGAGCAGTACTTC; CDR3: CASSLGGGHLPSYEQYF
size: .; D: TRBD1; J: TRBJ2-7; V: TRBV4-3; DNA: TGCGCCAGCAGCCAAGAACGACAGGGGTTTAAGCAGTACTTC; CDR3: CASSQERQGFKQYF
size: .; D: .; J: TRBJ1-1; V: TRBV7-2; DNA: TGTGCCAGCAGCTTAGACTATAGAAACACTGAAGCTTTCTTT; CDR3: CASSLDYRNTEAFF
size: .; D: TRBD1; J: TRBJ1-2; V: TRBV11-2; DNA: TGTGCCAGCAGCTTGACAGGGGGCGCGGACTATGGCTACACCTTC; CDR3: CASSLTGGADYGYTF